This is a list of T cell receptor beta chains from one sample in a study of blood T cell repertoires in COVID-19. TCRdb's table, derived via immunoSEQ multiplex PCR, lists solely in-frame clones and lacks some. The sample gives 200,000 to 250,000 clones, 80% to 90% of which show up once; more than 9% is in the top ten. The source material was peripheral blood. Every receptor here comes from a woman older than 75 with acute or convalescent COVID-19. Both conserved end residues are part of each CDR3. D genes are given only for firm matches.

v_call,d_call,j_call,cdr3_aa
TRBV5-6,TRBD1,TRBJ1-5,CASSLWSGTGVQPQHF
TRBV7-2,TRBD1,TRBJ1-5,CASSLGGQGVQPQHF
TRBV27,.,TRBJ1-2,CASSPYSDSSGGYTF
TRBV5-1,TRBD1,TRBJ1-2,CASSSRQGSNYGYTF
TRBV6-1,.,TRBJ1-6,CASSERLRLLSPLHF
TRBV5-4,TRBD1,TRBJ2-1,CASRTPGQGNEQFF
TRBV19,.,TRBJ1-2,CASSSRAGGYTF
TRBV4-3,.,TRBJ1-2,CASSPDSASGGYTF
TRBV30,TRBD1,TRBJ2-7,CACPQGTTYEQYF
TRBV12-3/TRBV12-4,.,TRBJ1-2,CASSPNRDRYTF
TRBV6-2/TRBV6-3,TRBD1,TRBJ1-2,CASSYPTGTGTNYGYTF
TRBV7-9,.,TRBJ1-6,CASSLDSPLHF
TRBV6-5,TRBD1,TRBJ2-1,CASTRDRAVNEQFF
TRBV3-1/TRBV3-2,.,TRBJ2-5,CASSQVVQTQYF
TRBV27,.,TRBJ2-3,CASSFRGTDTQYF
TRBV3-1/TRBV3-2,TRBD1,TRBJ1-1,CASSHPTGTEAFF
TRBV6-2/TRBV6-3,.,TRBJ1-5,CASSSQLGGQPQHF
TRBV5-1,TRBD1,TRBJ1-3,CASSSGTGGNTIYF
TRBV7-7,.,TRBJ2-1,CASSPLGSSYNEQFF
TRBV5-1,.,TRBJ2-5,CASSSGQFQETQYF
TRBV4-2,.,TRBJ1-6,CASSQGRGAESPLHF
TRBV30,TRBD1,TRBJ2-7,CAWSVQGAPEQYF
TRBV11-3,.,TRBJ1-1,CASSLGGPMWGNTEAFF
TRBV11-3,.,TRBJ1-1,CASSSRRPRGDPNTEAFF
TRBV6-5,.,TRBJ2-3,CASSGAQGFTQYF
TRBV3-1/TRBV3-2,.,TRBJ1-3,CASSQDRGHSGNTIYF
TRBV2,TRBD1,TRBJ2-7,CASKGTGLYEQYF
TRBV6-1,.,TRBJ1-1,CASSDRIEAFF
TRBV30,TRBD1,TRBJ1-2,CAWSDTTGVDGYTF
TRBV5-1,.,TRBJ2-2,CASSYGHTANTGELFF
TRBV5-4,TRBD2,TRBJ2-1,CASSLEGLALDEQFF
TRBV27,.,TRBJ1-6,CASSTDRAVPLHF
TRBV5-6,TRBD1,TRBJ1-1,CASSFIDTTGQAEAFF
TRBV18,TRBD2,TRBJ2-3,CASSPQRDTDTQYF
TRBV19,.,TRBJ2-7,CASSISRDTYEQCF
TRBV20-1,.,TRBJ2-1,CSASPVSSYNEQFF
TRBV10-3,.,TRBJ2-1,CAISRGASSYNEQFF
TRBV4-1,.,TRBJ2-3,CASSLLGLVASDTQYF
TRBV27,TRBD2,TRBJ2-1,CASSGGEGHYNEQFF
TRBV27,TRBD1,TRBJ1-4,CASSGQGASTNEKLFF
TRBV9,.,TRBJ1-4,CASSVSPTDEKLFF
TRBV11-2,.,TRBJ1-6,CASSSQGSNSPLHF
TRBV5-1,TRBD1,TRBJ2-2,CASSMASSGQGDAGELFF
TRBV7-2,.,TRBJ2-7,CASSLGSLYEQYF
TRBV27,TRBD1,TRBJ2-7,CASSPRQGAYEQYF
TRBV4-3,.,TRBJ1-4,CASSQDRRSNEKLFF
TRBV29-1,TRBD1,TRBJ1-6,CSARTGDYNSPLHF